The clone carrying this T cell receptor beta chain was recorded only once. What it recognizes is unknown. The data were taken from a study of a mutant IDH1 vaccine in newly diagnosed glioma. Study overall: Treated patients had a mean age of approximately 41 years and a sex split that was around 62% male and about 40% female.

The time point denotes: week 5, during vaccination. Vaccination comprised doses that each held 300 ug of mutant IDH1 20-mer peptide, plus topical imiquimod. V lost 6 bases, J lost 2 bases, and 13 bases lay in between. In germline, CDR1 is SGHTA, CDR2 FQGNSA. The CDR3 loop spans 14 amino acids. The table came from immunoSEQ multiplex PCR; TCRdb's copy has only in-frame clones and leaves some out. The table records fewer than 70,000 clones, more than 80% of them present only once. The sequence came from a woman in her forties with glioma. The material was PBMCs, obtained from a glioma patient whose treatment included an IDH1 peptide vaccine. The genes are TRBV7-2 and TRBJ2-5; TRBD2 is a possible D gene (6 bases). This CDR3 reads CASSQGGVQETQYF. The CDR3 DNA reads as TGTGCCAGCAGTCAAGGAGGGGTTCAAGAGACCCAGTACTTC.